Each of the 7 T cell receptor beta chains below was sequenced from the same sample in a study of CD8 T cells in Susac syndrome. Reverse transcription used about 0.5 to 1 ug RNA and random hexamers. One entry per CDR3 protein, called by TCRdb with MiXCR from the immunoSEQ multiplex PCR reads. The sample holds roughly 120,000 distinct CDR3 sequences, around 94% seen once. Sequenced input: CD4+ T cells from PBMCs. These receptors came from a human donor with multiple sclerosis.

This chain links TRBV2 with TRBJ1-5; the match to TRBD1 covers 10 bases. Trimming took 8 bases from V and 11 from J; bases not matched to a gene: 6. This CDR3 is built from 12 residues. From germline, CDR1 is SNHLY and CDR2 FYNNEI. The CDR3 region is CASRQGAKAQHF. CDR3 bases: TGTGCCAGCCGACAGGGGGCTAAGGCCCAGCATTTT.

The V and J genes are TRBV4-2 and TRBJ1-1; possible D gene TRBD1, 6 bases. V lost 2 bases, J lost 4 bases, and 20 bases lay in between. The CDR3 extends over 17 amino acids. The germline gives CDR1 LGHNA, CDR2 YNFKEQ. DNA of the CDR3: TGTGCCAGCAGCCAAAGACTAGGGGGGGCAGTAGGCACTGAAGCTTTCTTT. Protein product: CASSQRLGGAVGTEAFF.

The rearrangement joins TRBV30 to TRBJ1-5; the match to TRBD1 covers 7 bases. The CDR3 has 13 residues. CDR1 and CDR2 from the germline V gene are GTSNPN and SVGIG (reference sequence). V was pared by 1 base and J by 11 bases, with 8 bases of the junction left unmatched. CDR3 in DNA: TGTGCCTGGAGTGGAGGGGGCGGTGGGGCCCAGCATTTT. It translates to CAWSGGGGGAQHF.

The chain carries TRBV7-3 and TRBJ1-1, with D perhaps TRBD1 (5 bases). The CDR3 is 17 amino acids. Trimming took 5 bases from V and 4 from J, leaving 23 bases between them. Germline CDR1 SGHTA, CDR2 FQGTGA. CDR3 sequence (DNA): TGTGCCAGCAGCGCGAATCCCCGGGACCCCGTGGGCACTGAAGCTTTCTTT. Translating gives CASSANPRDPVGTEAFF. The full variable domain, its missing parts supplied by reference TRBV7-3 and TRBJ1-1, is GAGVSQTPSNKVTEKGKYVELRCDPISGHTALYWYRQSLGQGPEFLIYFQGTGAADDSGLPNDRFFAVRPEGSVSTLKIQRTERGDSAVYLCASSANPRDPVGTEAFFGQGTRLTVV.

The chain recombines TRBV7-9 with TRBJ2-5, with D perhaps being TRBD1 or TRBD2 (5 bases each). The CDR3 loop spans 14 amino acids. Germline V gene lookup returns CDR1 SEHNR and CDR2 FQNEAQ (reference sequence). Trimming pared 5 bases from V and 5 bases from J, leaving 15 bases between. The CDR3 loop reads CASSGKRGVETQYF. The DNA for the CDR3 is TGTGCCAGCAGCGGGAAGAGGGGAGTGGAGACCCAGTACTTC.

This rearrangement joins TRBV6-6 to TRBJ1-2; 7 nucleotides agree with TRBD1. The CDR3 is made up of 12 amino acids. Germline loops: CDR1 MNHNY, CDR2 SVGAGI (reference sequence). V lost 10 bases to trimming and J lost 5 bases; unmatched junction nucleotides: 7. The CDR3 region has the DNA TGTGCCATCTCAGGGGGTCCGTATGGCTACACCTTC. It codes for CAISGGPYGYTF.

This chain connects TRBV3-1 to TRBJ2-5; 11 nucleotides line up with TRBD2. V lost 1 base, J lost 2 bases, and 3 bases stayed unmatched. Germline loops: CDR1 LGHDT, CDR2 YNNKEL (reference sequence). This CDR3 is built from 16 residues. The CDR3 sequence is CASSQGLAGLQETQYF. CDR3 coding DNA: TGTGCCAGCAGCCAAGGACTAGCGGGGTTACAAGAGACCCAGTACTTC.